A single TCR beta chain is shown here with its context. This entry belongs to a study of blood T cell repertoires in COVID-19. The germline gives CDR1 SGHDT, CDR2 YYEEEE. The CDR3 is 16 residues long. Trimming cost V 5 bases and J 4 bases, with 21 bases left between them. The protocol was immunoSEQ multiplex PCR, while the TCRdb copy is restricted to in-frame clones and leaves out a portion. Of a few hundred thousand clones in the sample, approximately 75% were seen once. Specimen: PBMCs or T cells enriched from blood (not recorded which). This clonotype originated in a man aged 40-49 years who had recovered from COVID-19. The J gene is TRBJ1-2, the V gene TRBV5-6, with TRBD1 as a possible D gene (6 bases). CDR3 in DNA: TGTGCCAGCAGTTGGTACCGGGACAACCAACCCTATGGCTACACCTTC. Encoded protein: CASSWYRDNQPYGYTF.